This T cell receptor beta chain was identified in a study of blood T cell repertoires in COVID-19. About the research overall: The cDNA or gDNA used as material had been derived from T cells, B-cell-depleted T cells, or PBMCs.

The germline gives CDR1 ENHRY, CDR2 SYGVKD. CDR3 size: 19 residues. The junction had 17 bases not matched to a gene; V was cut back by 8 bases and J by 2 bases. In the authors' workflow: Estimated nucleated cell counts came from reference gene primer amplification. Here immunoSEQ multiplex PCR was the method, and the copy in TCRdb shows in-frame clones only, minus some. The DNA gave D and trimming, while V, J and clone size come from that table. The profile covers under 150,000 clones, with around four fifths appearing a single time and 6.2% taken by the ten largest. Assignments of participants to cohorts depended upon their own reported clinical history. Either two negative PCRs, clearance, or symptom resolution qualified Cohort 3 donors as recovered.

The chain has TRBV10-3 and TRBJ2-5; 13 nucleotides align to TRBD2. The sample comprised PBMCs or T cells enriched from blood (not recorded which). This clonotype originated in a woman in her forties who had recovered from COVID-19. The CDR3 region is CAIARDTRTSGRWQETQYF. CDR3 bases: TGTGCCATCGCTCGGGACACAAGGACTAGCGGGAGATGGCAAGAGACCCAGTACTTC.